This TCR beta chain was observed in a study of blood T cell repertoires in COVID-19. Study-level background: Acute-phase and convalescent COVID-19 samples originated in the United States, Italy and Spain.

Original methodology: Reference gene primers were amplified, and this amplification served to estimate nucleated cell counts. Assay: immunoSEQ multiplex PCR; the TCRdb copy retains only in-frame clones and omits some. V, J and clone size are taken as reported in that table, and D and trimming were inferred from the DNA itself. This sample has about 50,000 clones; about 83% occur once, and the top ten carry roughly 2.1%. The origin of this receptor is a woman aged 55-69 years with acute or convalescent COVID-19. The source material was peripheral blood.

The CDR3 protein is CASSGTRSDTQYF. The CDR3 DNA follows: TGCGCCAGCTCCGGGACAAGATCAGATACGCAGTATTTT. This rearrangement joins TRBV10-1 to TRBJ2-3, with D possibly matching TRBD1 (6 bases). Trimming left V 8 bases short and J 4 bases short, with 13 bases between. CDR1 is WNHNN and CDR2 is SYGVQD in the germline V gene (reference sequence). This CDR3 region has 13 residues.